The sequence of this T cell receptor beta chain was determined in a study of cytomegalovirus exposure and HLA in healthy donors. Among the approximately 130 subjects of the validation cohort, separate from the roughly 600-subject first cohort, were the donors. Generated by immunoSEQ multiplex PCR, the TCRdb table keeps only in-frame clones and is missing some. The table shows hundreds of thousands of clones, with roughly 89% occurring only once. CDR3 length: 15 residues. With 0 bases removed from V and 0 bases from J, the gap between germline ends came to 6 bases. Germline V lookup: CDR1 LNHDA, CDR2 SQIVND (reference sequence).

The sequence was collected from a woman under 30 in good health and CMV-seronegative. The chain has TRBV19 and TRBJ2-1; no definite D call. The specimen sequenced was PBMCs. Here the CDR3 DNA reads TGTGCCAGTAGTATAGATAGGAGCTCCTACAATGAGCAGTTCTTC. Its translation: CASSIDRSSYNEQFF.